These 9 T cell receptor beta chains came from one sample sequenced in a study of CD8+CD57+ T cells in acquired aplastic anemia. Patients chosen for sequencing had shown CD8+CD57+ cell expansion by flow cytometry. TCR beta VDJ and CDR3 profiles were obtained from a genomic DNA template. MiXCR, run by TCRdb on the reads, gives a single entry per CDR3 protein. The sample consists of under 350,000 distinct CDR3 sequences, about three fifths of them appearing once. The sequenced sample was sorted CD4+, CD8+, or CD8+CD57+ T cells (not recorded which) from PBMCs. The origin of the receptors is a human donor with aplastic anemia.

This clonotype was recorded at least ten times. The rearrangement links TRBV12-3 or TRBV12-4 to TRBJ1-3; D is uncertain. The CDR3 totals 22 residues. Between the trimmed V and J ends, which lost 6 bases and 2 bases, there was a span of 35 bases. CDR3 nucleotide sequence: TGTGCCAGCAGCCTTACTTCTTTTGACTTAGCCGTCTACCCCTGGCCTGGAAACACCATATATTTT. Translation: CASSLTSFDLAVYPWPGNTIYF.

This clonotype came up many times. CDR3 sequence (DNA): TGTGCCAGCAGCTTTTGGGACAGGCTCCGGGACAGGGGGCACAACGAGCAGTACTTC. As protein: CASSFWDRLRDRGHNEQYF. The chain links TRBV5-5 to TRBJ2-7, with 12 bases identical to TRBD1. Germline V lookup: CDR1 SGHKS, CDR2 YYEKEE (reference sequence). The CDR3 loop spans 19 amino acids. V lost 2 bases and J lost 5; bases outside the gene matches: 17.

The rearrangement joins TRBV2 to TRBJ2-3; D gene uncertain. Trimming cost V 6 bases and J 2 bases, with 12 bases left between them. In germline, CDR1 is SNHLY, CDR2 FYNNEI. CDR3 size: 14 residues. The CDR3 nucleotides are TGTGCCAGCAGCGCTCTTCGAGCCACAGATACGCAGTATTTT. Amino acids: CASSALRATDTQYF.

This chain links TRBV7-7 with TRBJ2-7; 7 nucleotides align to TRBD2. This CDR3 spans 12 amino acids. The trim removed 9 bases at V and 5 bases at J, leaving 7 bases unmatched. Germline CDR1 SSHAT, CDR2 FNYEAQ (reference sequence). CDR3 sequence reads: CARGLEGNEQYF. The CDR3 DNA is TGTGCCAGAGGACTAGAGGGGAACGAGCAGTACTTC.

This chain links TRBV6-5 with TRBJ2-3, with D maybe TRBD2 (5 bases). The germline V gene encodes CDR1 MNHEY and CDR2 SVGAGI. This CDR3 region has 12 residues. V shed 6 bases and J shed 4 bases, with 8 bases lying between them. Here the CDR3 reads CASRNSADTQYF. The DNA for the CDR3 is TGTGCCAGCAGGAATAGCGCAGATACGCAGTATTTT.

In its sample, this clonotype was seen a few times. This chain uses TRBV2 with TRBJ1-5; D uncertain. The V end lost 4 bases, the J end lost 4 bases, and 8 bases lay between the germline ends. The CDR3 sequence is 13 residues long. The V gene's germline CDR1 is SNHLY and CDR2 FYNNEI. The CDR3 DNA sequence: TGTGCCAGCAGTGTTTTTAGTAATCAGCCCCAGCATTTT. Its translation is CASSVFSNQPQHF. Full variable domain (missing parts from reference TRBV2 and TRBJ1-5): EPEVTQTPSHQVTQMGQEVILRCVPISNHLYFYWYRQILGQKVEFLVSFYNNEISEKSEIFDDQFSVERPDGSNFTLKIRSTKLEDSAMYFCASSVFSNQPQHFGDGTRLSIL.

In this sample, this clonotype turned up many times. This chain links TRBV29-1 with TRBJ2-1; 12 nucleotides agree with TRBD2. The germline gives CDR1 SQVTM, CDR2 ANQGSEA. The CDR3 consists of 14 residues. V gave up 3 bases and J gave up 6 bases; unmatched junction bases: 3. The CDR3 reads CSVEILAGGNEQFF. The CDR3, as DNA: TGCAGCGTTGAGATACTAGCGGGAGGCAATGAGCAGTTCTTC.

The chain joins TRBV19 to TRBJ2-3, with no clear D. Germline-derived CDR1 and CDR2 are LNHDA and SQIVND (reference sequence). V was trimmed by 1 base and J by 5 bases, leaving 7 bases between them. The CDR3 consists of 13 residues. CDR3 loop: CASSIVLLDTQYF. The CDR3 DNA reads TGTGCCAGTAGTATAGTCCTATTAGATACGCAGTATTTT.

The chain carries TRBV6-4 and TRBJ2-7; TRBD1 matches at 7 bases. CDR1 is MRHNA and CDR2 is SNTAGT in the germline V gene. V lost 9 bases and J lost 0; bases outside the gene matches: 14. The CDR3 has 16 residues. In DNA, the CDR3 is TGTGCCAGATCACCATCTCGGGACAGTTGCTCCTACGAGCAGTACTTC. Residues: CARSPSRDSCSYEQYF.